What follows are 17 T cell receptor beta chains derived from one specimen sequenced in a study of T cell responses to AZD1222 COVID-19 vaccine. Sequencing used immunoSEQ multiplex PCR; TCRdb keeps in-frame clones, though not all of them. In the table there are 120,000 to 150,000 clones, approximately 91% of which are singletons. The sample was peripheral blood, taken 28 days after the second AZD1222 dose. Receptor source: an adult who received the AZD1222 COVID-19 vaccine.

The chain joins TRBV2 to TRBJ1-1, with D hard to call. Germline values: CDR1 SNHLY, CDR2 FYNNEI. Trimming took 4 bases from V and 7 from J, leaving 10 bases between them. This CDR3 spans 12 amino acids. The CDR3 region has the DNA TGTGCCAGCAGTGTAGGAGGCGGTGAAGCTTTCTTT. Amino acids: CASSVGGGEAFF.

The chain couples TRBV5-4 to TRBJ2-3, with D perhaps being TRBD1 or TRBD2 (6 bases each). The germline V gene encodes CDR1 SGHNT and CDR2 YYREEE (reference sequence). The ends were cut back, 0 bases at V and 5 bases at J, with 13 bases in the middle. The CDR3 is made up of 15 amino acids. The CDR3 DNA is TGTGCCAGCAGCTTGGTGGGGGGCGGAATAGATACGCAGTATTTT. It codes for CASSLVGGGIDTQYF.

The chain combines TRBV5-1 with TRBJ2-1, with TRBD1 as a possible D gene (6 bases). From germline, CDR1 is SGHRS and CDR2 YFSETQ. The CDR3 runs to 15 residues. The V end lost 0 bases, the J end lost 4 bases, and 11 bases lay between the germline ends. The CDR3 protein is CASSLGRGQYNEQFF. The CDR3 DNA is TGCGCCAGCAGCTTGGGTCGAGGACAGTACAATGAGCAGTTCTTC.

This chain uses TRBV7-8 with TRBJ1-3; D is unclear. Germline V lookup: CDR1 SGHVS, CDR2 FQNEAQ. The V gene lost 5 bases and the J gene lost 0 bases, with 14 bases spanning the gap. The CDR3 has 16 residues. CDR3 DNA: TGTGCCAGCAGCCAGTTCCTTGGAGACTCTGGAAACACCATATATTTT. Amino acid sequence: CASSQFLGDSGNTIYF.

J is TRBJ2-7 and V is TRBV5-4, with D perhaps given as TRBD1 or TRBD2 (5 bases each). The V end was cut by 5 bases, the J end by 7 bases, with 25 bases between. Germline CDR1 reads SGHNT; CDR2 reads YYREEE (reference sequence). CDR3 length: 16 residues. CDR3 DNA: TGTGCCAGCAGTCGAGGGGTTCCGGGGATGACTGCGGAGCAGTACTTC. The encoded protein is CASSRGVPGMTAEQYF.

The chain links TRBV24-1 to TRBJ2-5; D is ambiguous. Germline loops: CDR1 KGHDR, CDR2 SFDVKD. This CDR3 has 16 residues. Trimming pared 4 bases from V and 0 bases from J, leaving 14 bases between. The CDR3 here is CATSDPLTPNQETQYF. CDR3 sequence (DNA): TGTGCCACCAGTGACCCCTTGACACCTAACCAAGAGACCCAGTACTTC.

The chain employs TRBV5-1 and TRBJ2-7; 9 bases agree with TRBD2. Germline CDR1 is SGHRS and CDR2 is YFSETQ. J gave up 5 bases and V 0 bases, and 15 bases lay outside the gene matches. This CDR3 has 18 amino acids. The CDR3 loop is CASSLGPRVSGRNHEQYF. CDR3 in DNA: TGCGCCAGCAGCTTGGGCCCAAGGGTCAGCGGGAGGAACCACGAGCAGTACTTC.

The CDR3 protein is CASISGHSGNTIYF. CDR3 DNA sequence: TGTGCCAGTATCTCGGGACACTCTGGAAACACCATATATTTT. The chain employs TRBV19 and TRBJ1-3, with D perhaps TRBD1 (6 bases). From germline, CDR1 is LNHDA and CDR2 SQIVND (reference sequence). Trimming removed 7 bases from V and 0 bases from J, with 10 bases in between. The CDR3 contains 14 residues.

The chain employs TRBV2 and TRBJ1-3; no definite D call. Trimming shortened V by 6 bases and J by 2 bases, and 11 bases separated the two germline ends. Germline values: CDR1 SNHLY, CDR2 FYNNEI. The CDR3 is 14 residues long. Here the CDR3 reads CASRRISAGNTIYF. CDR3 nucleotides: TGTGCCAGCAGACGAATTTCGGCTGGAAACACCATATATTTT.

The genes are TRBV15 and TRBJ2-1, with 7 bases lining up with TRBD2. This CDR3 comprises 15 residues. J gave up 1 base and V 4 bases, and 4 bases lay outside the gene matches. Germline values: CDR1 LNHNV, CDR2 YYDKDF (reference sequence). The CDR3 protein is CATSISSGSYNEQFF. CDR3 sequence (DNA): TGTGCCACCAGCATTTCTAGCGGATCCTACAATGAGCAGTTCTTC.

The chain recombines TRBV7-2 with TRBJ2-1; the D is unclear. Germline CDR1 reads SGHTA; CDR2 reads FQGNSA. The CDR3 has 16 residues. V dropped 0 bases and J dropped 0 bases, with 9 bases sitting between them. The CDR3 here is CASSLAGFSSYNEQFF. The CDR3 DNA follows: TGTGCCAGCAGCTTAGCAGGGTTTAGCTCCTACAATGAGCAGTTCTTC.

The chain links TRBV30 to TRBJ2-3; 8 bases are a match to TRBD2. This CDR3 is 15 amino acids long. Germline V gives CDR1 GTSNPN, CDR2 SVGIG (reference sequence). V dropped 4 bases and J dropped 4; count of bases not matched to a gene: 10. CDR3 DNA sequence: TGTGCCTGGATCCCGACTAGCGTAGGGTCAGATACGCAGTATTTT. Protein sequence: CAWIPTSVGSDTQYF.

This clone was seen a single time. The genes are TRBV19 and TRBJ2-1; 10 positions match TRBD2. This CDR3 has 15 residues. J was trimmed by 11 bases and V by 0 bases; bases with no gene match: 7. Germline assignment: CDR1 LNHDA and CDR2 SQIVND (reference sequence). The DNA for the CDR3 is TGTGCCAGTAGTATAGATCCTAGCGGGAGTTACCAGCAGTTCTTC. This translates into CASSIDPSGSYQQFF. Full variable domain (remainder filled in from reference TRBV19 and TRBJ2-1): DGGITQSPKYLFRKEGQNVTLSCEQNLNHDAMYWYRQDPGQGLRLIYYSQIVNDFQKGDIAEGYSVSREKKESFPLTVTSAQKNPTAFYLCASSIDPSGSYQQFFGPGTRLTVL.

V and J are TRBV18 and TRBJ1-1, with 7 bases that match TRBD1. Germline CDR1 is KGHSH and CDR2 is LQKENI. V trimming: 4 bases; J trimming: 8 bases; junction bases outside the gene matches: 7. The CDR3 has 13 residues. The CDR3 DNA is TGTGCCAGCTCACGTAACCGGGACAGAGAAGCTTTCTTT. It codes for CASSRNRDREAFF.

The J gene is TRBJ2-1, the V gene TRBV6-5; 10 bases align to TRBD2. Germline V gene sequence: CDR1 MNHEY, CDR2 SVGAGI. The trim removed 2 bases at V and 7 bases at J, leaving 5 bases unmatched. This CDR3 is 15 amino acids long. CDR3: CASSYRSGGGNEQFF. The DNA for the CDR3 is TGTGCCAGCAGTTACAGAAGCGGGGGGGGAAATGAGCAGTTCTTC.

The chain has TRBV7-2 and TRBJ1-1, with no clear D. The germline V and J ends were trimmed by 4 bases and 4 bases, with 16 bases remaining between them. There are 15 residues in the CDR3. Germline-derived CDR1 and CDR2 are SGHTA and FQGNSA. CDR3 sequence (DNA): TGTGCCAGCAGCTCTAGGTGGGTTTCGTCCACTGAAGCTTTCTTT. It specifies CASSSRWVSSTEAFF.

This clone was seen once. The chain joins TRBV4-3 to TRBJ1-4; the match to TRBD1 covers 9 bases. This CDR3 has 16 amino acids. Trimming removed 1 base from V and 7 bases from J; junction bases left unmatched: 7. Germline CDR1 LGHNA, CDR2 YSLEER. The CDR3 bases are TGCGCCAGCAGCCAAGGTGCCGGGACAGGGCGTGAAAAACTGTTTTTT. This gives the protein CASSQGAGTGREKLFF.